The source of this T cell receptor (beta chain) is a study of blood T cell repertoires in COVID-19. Study in general: Donors in the United States, Italy and Spain gave samples during acute or convalescent COVID-19. PBMCs, B-cell-depleted T cells, or T cells were the source of the cDNA or gDNA that made up the material.

In the authors' methods: By means of reference gene primer amplification, nucleated cell counts were estimated. The assay was immunoSEQ multiplex PCR, and TCRdb's table has in-frame clones only and misses some. That table supplies the V and J calls and clone size; D and trimming were determined from the DNA. Of about 74,000 clones in the sample, roughly 90% were seen once. V shed 6 bases, J shed 2 bases, and the junction held 5 bases outside the gene matches. This CDR3 comprises 14 residues. CDR1 MNHEY and CDR2 SVGAGI come from the germline V gene. The sequence came from a woman aged 60-70 years with active COVID-19. The sample consisted of peripheral blood. J is TRBJ2-5 and V is TRBV6-5; TRBD2 matches at 8 bases. CDR3 protein: CASSWTSTQETQYF. DNA of the CDR3: TGTGCCAGCAGCTGGACTAGCACGCAAGAGACCCAGTACTTC.